This T cell receptor beta chain was obtained from a study of cytomegalovirus exposure and HLA in healthy donors. Study-level findings and limits: There were 150 to 200 TCR beta chains listed as cytomegalovirus-associated.

The CDR3 covers 15 residues. Looked up from germline, CDR1 is GTSNPN and CDR2 is SVGIG (reference sequence). Trimming shortened V by 5 bases and J by 6 bases, and 20 bases separated the two germline ends. The PCR had 60 Vbeta and 13 Jbeta primers. Some clones are missing from TCRdb's copy, which holds only in-frame ones; the method was immunoSEQ multiplex PCR. The sample has about 160,000 clones; around 83% are singletons. This clone was recorded only once. Its antigen is still unknown. The clonotype comes from a man in his fifties in good health and CMV-seropositive. Sequenced: PBMCs. V and J are TRBV30 and TRBJ1-3; the D gene is possibly TRBD1 (6 bases). CDR3 DNA sequence: TGTGCCTGGGCCCCCAACCGGGACACCCAAAACACCATATATTTT. Its translation: CAWAPNRDTQNTIYF.